The rows below give T cell receptor beta chains drawn from one sample of a study of cytomegalovirus exposure and HLA in healthy donors. The table came from immunoSEQ multiplex PCR; TCRdb's copy has only in-frame clones and leaves some out. The repertoire holds 90,000 to 110,000 clones, with about 80% as singletons. Sequencing input: PBMCs. The origin of the receptors is a woman aged 45-65 years in good health and CMV-seropositive. Both conserved end residues are part of each CDR3. The order of the fields is V gene, J gene, D gene, clone size, CDR3 protein, CDR3 DNA. D genes are given only for firm matches. Rows give clone size only sometimes, using once, few, many, or a class for an expanded clone.

>TRBV15|TRBJ1-2|TRBD1|.
CATSRPDRGGYGYTF
TGTGCCACCAGCAGACCCGACAGGGGAGGATATGGCTACACCTTC
>TRBV2|TRBJ2-5|.|few
CASSDGQLQETQYF
TGTGCCAGCAGTGATGGGCAGCTCCAAGAGACCCAGTACTTC
>TRBV5-4|TRBJ1-6|TRBD1|.
CASSLGAGTANSPLHF
TGTGCCAGCAGCTTAGGGGCGGGGACAGCTAATTCACCCCTCCACTTT
>TRBV6-4|TRBJ2-1|TRBD2|.
CASSESGGTYNEQFF
TGTGCCAGCAGTGAATCGGGGGGGACGTACAATGAGCAGTTCTTC
>TRBV29-1|TRBJ2-7|.|.
CSVGSQGSYEQYF
TGCAGCGTTGGTTCGCAGGGGTCCTACGAGCAGTACTTC
>TRBV9|TRBJ2-5|TRBD2|.
CASSVAGLVETQYF
TGTGCCAGCAGCGTAGCGGGACTAGTGGAGACCCAGTACTTC
>TRBV19|TRBJ2-4|TRBD1|.
CASSRDSLAKNIQYF
TGTGCCAGTAGTCGGGACAGCTTAGCCAAAAACATTCAGTACTTC
>TRBV7-9|TRBJ2-3|.|.
CSSSSGGGLATDTQYF
TGTTCCAGCAGCTCCGGGGGTGGGCTAGCGACAGATACGCAGTATTTT
>TRBV18|TRBJ1-2|.|.
CASSPGHPNYGYTF
TGTGCCAGCTCACCTGGGCACCCTAACTATGGCTACACCTTC
>TRBV5-1|TRBJ2-3|.|.
CASSLEAGAQYF
TGCGCCAGCAGCTTGGAGGCAGGGGCGCAGTATTTT
>TRBV2|TRBJ1-1|.|.
CASSTGHRNTEAFF
TGTGCCAGCAGCACGGGACACCGGAACACTGAAGCTTTCTTT
>TRBV4-2|TRBJ1-6|.|.
CASSQDTRSSYNSPLHF
TGTGCCAGCAGCCAAGATACCCGGAGCTCCTATAATTCACCCCTCCACTTT
>TRBV7-8|TRBJ2-1|.|.
CASSPRTYNEQFF
TGTGCCAGCAGCCCCAGAACGTACAATGAGCAGTTCTTC
>TRBV9|TRBJ2-3|TRBD2|few
CASSVVGGNTDTQYF
TGTGCCAGCAGCGTAGTGGGGGGGAACACAGATACGCAGTATTTT
>TRBV7-9|TRBJ2-4|.|.
CSSSLEPTANIQYF
TGTTCCAGCAGCTTAGAGCCCACAGCAAACATTCAGTACTTC
>TRBV5-1|TRBJ1-1|.|.
CASSLVPGDITEAFF
TGCGCCAGCAGCTTGGTGCCAGGGGATATTACTGAAGCTTTCTTT